Described below is a single TCR beta chain sequence and its context. Germline V gene sequence: CDR1 LNHNV, CDR2 YYDKDF (reference sequence). V shed 4 bases and J 3 bases; nucleotides not matched to a gene: 6. There are 16 residues in the CDR3. Authors' data handling: Cell counts per sample came from amplifying reference gene primers. The protocol was immunoSEQ multiplex PCR, while the TCRdb copy is restricted to in-frame clones and leaves out a portion. V, J and clone size were drawn from that table, and D and trimming were deduced from the DNA. Among some 43,000 clones, about 90% were seen once, and the ten largest hold about 4.7%. This record belongs to a study of blood T cell repertoires in COVID-19. Study-wide background: COVID-19 samples, acute and convalescent, were from the United States, Italy and Spain.

Material for sequencing was peripheral blood. The rearrangement links TRBV15 to TRBJ2-4; 10 bases map to TRBD2. The origin of this receptor is a human donor in a cohort sampled during active COVID-19. The CDR3 reads CATSKAGGGLKNIQYF. CDR3 DNA: TGTGCCACCAGCAAAGCGGGAGGGGGGCTCAAAAACATTCAGTACTTC.